Each of the 16 T cell receptor beta chains below was sequenced from the same sample in a study of blood T cell repertoires in COVID-19. Generated by immunoSEQ multiplex PCR, the TCRdb table keeps only in-frame clones and is missing some. The sample holds 85,000 to 95,000 clones, roughly 84% seen once. The sequencing sample was made of peripheral blood. Source of these receptors: a woman of 80 years or more with acute or convalescent COVID-19.

The genes are TRBV20-1 and TRBJ1-6, with D possibly matching TRBD1 (5 bases). Germline CDR1 is DFQATT and CDR2 is SNEGSKA (reference sequence). With 3 bases removed from V and 1 base from J, the gap between germline ends came to 13 bases. The CDR3 sequence is 16 residues long. The CDR3 nucleotides are TGCAGTGCTAGTTGGGGCAGCCCTTCCTATAATTCACCCCTCCACTTT. Translated: CSASWGSPSYNSPLHF.

The CDR3 reads CASSPRIRGPISNTEAFF. In DNA form, the CDR3 reads TGTGCCAGTAGTCCGCGAATCAGGGGCCCGATTTCGAACACTGAAGCTTTCTTT. The V and J genes are TRBV19 and TRBJ1-1; TRBD1 is a possible D gene (6 bases). V was clipped by 5 bases and J by 1 base, with 23 bases between them. The CDR3 loop spans 18 amino acids. Germline CDR1 is LNHDA and CDR2 is SQIVND (reference sequence).

This chain joins TRBV7-9 and TRBJ1-4, with 8 bases identical to TRBD1. Germline V gene sequence: CDR1 SEHNR, CDR2 FQNEAQ (reference sequence). V lost 1 base to trimming and J lost 8 bases; unmatched junction nucleotides: 6. This CDR3 is 15 amino acids long. The DNA of the CDR3 is TGTGCCAGCAGCTTAGACGTGACAGGGGTAGAAAAACTGTTTTTT. Amino acids: CASSLDVTGVEKLFF.

This sequence joins TRBV19 and TRBJ2-1; 7 positions match TRBD2. Germline CDR1 is LNHDA and CDR2 is SQIVND (reference sequence). The CDR3 is 17 amino acids. The trim removed 3 bases at V and 4 bases at J, leaving 12 bases unmatched. The CDR3 here is CASSIGPKSGGYNEQFF. The CDR3 DNA is TGTGCCAGTAGTATCGGCCCTAAATCGGGAGGATACAATGAGCAGTTCTTC.

The gene calls are TRBV19 and TRBJ2-1, with 7 bases lining up with TRBD2. The CDR3 contains 16 residues. CDR1 is LNHDA, CDR2 SQIVND, per germline (reference sequence). V lost 3 bases to trimming and J lost 0 bases; unmatched junction nucleotides: 5. The CDR3 loop is CASSIFSGNSYNEQFF. As DNA, the CDR3 is TGTGCCAGTAGTATTTTCAGCGGGAACTCCTACAATGAGCAGTTCTTC. Based on the CDR3 plus reference TRBV19 and TRBJ2-1, the full variable domain is DGGITQSPKYLFRKEGQNVTLSCEQNLNHDAMYWYRQDPGQGLRLIYYSQIVNDFQKGDIAEGYSVSREKKESFPLTVTSAQKNPTAFYLCASSIFSGNSYNEQFFGPGTRLTVL.

The chain joins TRBV7-8 to TRBJ2-1, with 8 nucleotides matching TRBD2. The ends lost 5 bases at V and 4 bases at J; junction bases unmatched: 7. The CDR3 has 15 residues. CDR1 SGHVS and CDR2 FQNEAQ come from the germline V gene. The CDR3 loop reads CASSPERERYNEQFF. The CDR3 nucleotides are TGTGCCAGCAGCCCCGAGCGGGAGAGGTACAATGAGCAGTTCTTC.

V gene TRBV2 combines with J gene TRBJ1-6; tentatively, D is TRBD1 (6 bases). CDR1 SNHLY and CDR2 FYNNEI come from the germline V gene. This CDR3 comprises 13 residues. V was pared by 6 bases and J by 13 bases, with 16 bases between. The DNA for the CDR3 is TGTGCCAGCAGGGACACAGGGCTTCTGCCCCTCCACTTT. Encoded protein: CASRDTGLLPLHF.

The chain uses TRBV19 and TRBJ2-7; 8 bases are shared with TRBD1. This CDR3 spans 15 amino acids. The V segment lost 5 bases and the J segment 7 bases; nucleotides outside the gene matches: 13. Germline V gene sequence: CDR1 LNHDA, CDR2 SQIVND (reference sequence). The CDR3 DNA follows: TGTGCCAGTAGTCCGGACAGGGCCCAGCCTGGGGAGCAGTACTTC. This encodes CASSPDRAQPGEQYF.

The gene calls are TRBV5-6 and TRBJ2-5, with a possible D match to TRBD1 (6 bases). V was clipped by 1 base and J by 5 bases, with 12 bases between them. Germline V gene data show CDR1 as SGHDT and CDR2 as YYEEEE. The CDR3 has 14 amino acids. The CDR3 nucleotides are TGTGCCAGCAGCTTGCTGGGGGCGGGTGAGACCCAGTACTTC. This sequence encodes CASSLLGAGETQYF. Variable domain in full (rest from reference TRBV5-6 and TRBJ2-5): DAGVTQSPTHLIKTRGQQVTLRCSPKSGHDTVSWYQQALGQGPQFIFQYYEEEERQRGNFPDRFSGHQFPNYSSELNVNALLLGDSALYLCASSLLGAGETQYFGPGTRLLVL.

V is TRBV15 and J is TRBJ2-3, with 7 bases matching TRBD2. V lost 2 bases and J lost 5; bases outside the gene matches: 7. This CDR3 contains 15 residues. CDR1 and CDR2 from the germline V gene are LNHNV and YYDKDF (reference sequence). CDR3 amino acids: CATSRIAGLVDTQYF. The CDR3 nucleotides are TGTGCCACCAGCAGAATAGCGGGCCTGGTAGATACGCAGTATTTT.

This chain links TRBV2 with TRBJ1-5, with 7 bases that match TRBD1. The V gene end was trimmed by 8 bases and the J gene end by 5 bases; junction bases not matched to a gene: 9. This CDR3 region has 14 residues. CDR1 is SNHLY and CDR2 is FYNNEI in the germline V gene. The chain's CDR3 is CASGWATGDQPQHF. The CDR3 coding sequence is TGTGCCAGCGGTTGGGCTACAGGGGATCAGCCCCAGCATTTT.

This chain joins TRBV19 and TRBJ1-2, with 7 bases identical to TRBD1. Germline CDR1 reads LNHDA; CDR2 reads SQIVND (reference sequence). There are 13 residues in the CDR3. V shed 4 bases and J 7 bases; nucleotides not matched to a gene: 6. This CDR3 is CASSTTGVVGYTF. DNA of the CDR3: TGTGCCAGTAGTACCACAGGGGTGGTTGGCTACACCTTC.

This CDR3 reads CASSLRTGGIDEQFF. The CDR3 bases are TGTGCCAGCAGCCTCCGGACAGGGGGCATCGATGAGCAGTTCTTC. The chain uses TRBV11-3 and TRBJ2-1, with 11 bases matching TRBD1. Germline loops: CDR1 SGHNT, CDR2 YENEEA. J gave up 8 bases and V 5 bases, and 8 bases lay outside the gene matches. This CDR3 has 15 amino acids.

The chain has TRBV4-1 and TRBJ1-5, with 7 bases fitting TRBD1. The germline V gene encodes CDR1 MGHRA and CDR2 YSYEKL. The trim removed 3 bases at V and 5 bases at J, leaving 7 bases unmatched. This CDR3 has 15 residues. The CDR3 region is CASSQADREDQPQHF. CDR3 nucleotide sequence: TGCGCCAGCAGCCAGGCCGACAGGGAAGATCAGCCCCAGCATTTT.

The V gene is TRBV5-5, the J gene TRBJ1-1, with D uncertain. The length of the CDR3 is 13 residues. Germline CDR1 and CDR2: SGHKS and YYEKEE (reference sequence). Trimming removed 4 bases from V and 1 base from J, with 8 bases in between. CDR3 nucleotides: TGTGCCAGCAGCGCCATCAGGAACACTGAAGCTTTCTTT. As protein: CASSAIRNTEAFF.

The chain recombines TRBV11-2 with TRBJ2-7, with 10 nucleotides matching TRBD2. The length of the CDR3 is 16 residues. V gave up 5 bases and J gave up 4 bases; unmatched junction bases: 11. Germline-derived CDR1 and CDR2 are SGHAT and FQNNGV. The CDR3 loop is CASSPYGLAAHYEQYF. For the CDR3, the DNA is TGTGCCAGCAGCCCCTATGGACTAGCGGCTCATTACGAGCAGTACTTC.